These 5 T cell receptor beta chains came from one sample sequenced in a study of blood T cells in healthy people across ages. A sample-barcoded 5' primer and a J-beta primer mix were used in a second PCR of about 7 to 12 cycles. From the 5' RACE reads, TCRdb called clonotypes with MiXCR, one entry per CDR3 protein. The top ten hold under 25% of the sample, which has approximately 2,000,000 distinct CDR3 sequences, approximately 39% seen once. The sequenced sample was blood. These receptor sequences come from a human donor in good health.

This clonotype was seen just once. The genes are TRBV21-1 and TRBJ2-1. TRBV21-1 is marked as a pseudogene. This CDR3 comprises 12 residues. CDR3 residues: CASSMVGNEQFF. Written as DNA, the CDR3 is TGTGCCAGCAGCATGGTGGGCAATGAGCAGTTCTTC.

This clonotype has a handful of counts. The chain combines TRBV3-1 with TRBJ2-7; D is possibly TRBD1 (5 bases). Trimming removed 2 bases from V and 3 bases from J, with 11 bases in between. Per the germline V gene, CDR1 is LGHDT and CDR2 is YNNKEL (reference sequence). This CDR3 is 14 amino acids long. The CDR3 nucleotides read TGTGCCAGCAGCCAAAAGGGCAGGGTCTACGAGCAGTACTTC. Translating gives CASSQKGRVYEQYF.

This clonotype was observed a handful of times. The chain combines TRBV10-3 with TRBJ2-1, with unresolved D. Per germline, CDR1 ENHRY and CDR2 SYGVKD. Between the trimmed V and J ends, which lost 8 bases and 0 bases, there was a span of 14 bases. CDR3 length: 15 residues. CDR3 sequence: CAISSRASSYNEQFF. In nucleotides, the CDR3 is TGTGCCATCTCTAGTCGGGCTAGCTCCTACAATGAGCAGTTCTTC.

The rearrangement uses TRBV6-1 and TRBJ2-7; D possibly corresponds to TRBD2 (6 bases). The J call could be wrong; TRBJ2-5 is a better fit for the DNA end. This CDR3 is 16 amino acids long. In germline, CDR1 is MNHNS, CDR2 SASEGT. Written as DNA, the CDR3 is TGTGCCAGCAGTGAAGCACCGGGGGTTTCGGTCAAGACCCAGTACTTC. This codes for CASSEAPGVSVKTQYF.

Only a few counts were recorded for this clonotype. Here the CDR3 DNA reads TGTGCCAGCGCGCAGGGCAGGGCTAGGGGTGGCTACACCTTC. Protein product: CASAQGRARGGYTF. This chain joins TRBV6-6 and TRBJ1-2; tentatively, D is TRBD1 (5 bases). Per germline, CDR1 MNHNY and CDR2 SVGAGI (reference sequence). The CDR3 runs 14 residues. Trimming left V 8 bases short and J 7 bases short, with 20 bases between.